A selection of T cell receptor beta chains follows, all from one sample in a study of Graves' ophthalmopathy and Graves' hyperthyroidism. MiXCR, run by TCRdb on the multiplex PCR reads, gives a single entry per CDR3 protein. Of about 500,000 distinct CDR3 sequences listed, roughly 40% are singletons. Sequenced material: peripheral blood or thyroid tissue (not recorded which). Source of these receptors: an adult man with Graves' hyperthyroidism. Each CDR3 is given with its conserved first and last residue. The order of the fields is J gene, clone size, D gene, V gene, CDR3 DNA, CDR3 protein. A D gene is named only where the DNA matches it firmly. Some rows have no size entry. The others give once, few or many, or a class for an expanded clone.

TRBJ2-5	NA	NA	TRBV10-3	TGTGCCATCAGTGGGCGGGGACAGCGTGAGACCCAGTACTTC	CAISGRGQRETQYF
TRBJ2-2	NA	NA	TRBV4-2	TGTGCCAGCAGCTTACAACAGGGCACCGGGGAGCTGCTTTTT	CASSLQQGTGELLF
TRBJ2-2	NA	TRBD1	TRBV7-9	TGTGCCAGCAGCTCTGGACAGGGAACCGGGGAGCTGTTTTTT	CASSSGQGTGELFF
TRBJ1-2	many	TRBD1	TRBV24-1	TGTGCCACCAGTGACCGAACTGGACAGGGGAACTATGGCTACACCTTC	CATSDRTGQGNYGYTF
TRBJ2-7	many	NA	TRBV12-3/TRBV12-4	TGTGCCAGCAGTTTAGTCTTTGACGAGCAGTACTTC	CASSLVFDEQYF
TRBJ2-7	few	TRBD2	TRBV5-5	TGTGCCAGCAGCTTGGCGGGGGGACTCTCTATCTACGAGCAGTACTTC	CASSLAGGLSIYEQYF
TRBJ1-5	NA	TRBD1	TRBV19	TGTGCCAGTAGTATAGCGAGACAGGGGACTCAGCCCCAGCATTTT	CASSIARQGTQPQHF
TRBJ2-2	few	NA	TRBV7-2	TGTGCCAGCAGCTTAGCGTCAGGGGCTAGCGTCACCGGGGAGCTGTTTTTT	CASSLASGASVTGELFF
TRBJ2-3	many	NA	TRBV10-3	TGTGCCATCAGTGAGTCCGACAGCGGCACAGATACGCAGTATTTT	CAISESDSGTDTQYF
TRBJ1-2	NA	NA	TRBV29-1	TGCAGCAGTTTAGGCGGGCATGGCTACACCTTC	CSSLGGHGYTF
TRBJ2-2	many	TRBD1	TRBV19	TGTGCCAGTAGTATCCCAGGGGGCACCGGGGAGCTGTTTTTT	CASSIPGGTGELFF
TRBJ2-7	once	TRBD1	TRBV7-2	TGTGCCAGCAGCTTAGTAGGACAGGGGATCCTCTACGAGCAGTACTTC	CASSLVGQGILYEQYF
TRBJ1-4	NA	NA	TRBV6-5	TGTGCCAGCAGGTACTCCAGGGGCAGGGATGAAAAACTGTTTTTT	CASRYSRGRDEKLFF
TRBJ2-7	few	NA	TRBV20-1	TGCAGTGCTGCCGGGGACTTGGGCTACGAGCAGTACTTC	CSAAGDLGYEQYF
TRBJ1-5	NA	NA	TRBV3-1	TGTGCCAGCAGCCAAGGGCCAACTAGCAATCAGCCCCAGCATTTT	CASSQGPTSNQPQHF
TRBJ2-2	NA	NA	TRBV25-1	TGTGCCAGCAGTGGCCCAGGGATCACCGGGGAGCTGTTTTTT	CASSGPGITGELFF
TRBJ1-1	many	NA	TRBV20-1	TGCAGTGCTAGAGAGCCCCGCCGGGGGCGGACTGAAGCTTTCTTT	CSAREPRRGRTEAFF
TRBJ1-5	NA	NA	TRBV20-1	TGCAGTGCTAGAGCGTCAGGGGAAGGCCAGAAGACCCAGCATTTT	CSARASGEGQKTQHF
TRBJ2-7	NA	NA	TRBV24-1	TGTGCCACCTTGGCCTCGGGTGAATGGTACGAGCAGTACTTC	CATLASGEWYEQYF
TRBJ1-6	NA	NA	TRBV18	TGTGCCAGCTCACCAAAGCAGGAGGCTTCACCCCTCCACTTT	CASSPKQEASPLHF
TRBJ1-1	NA	NA	TRBV18	TGTGCCAGCTCACCCCGGCAGGCGAACACTGAAGCTTTCTTT	CASSPRQANTEAFF
TRBJ2-7	NA	NA	TRBV2	TGTACCAGCAGTTTATCAGGGAACTACGAGCAGTACTTC	CTSSLSGNYEQYF
TRBJ1-5	NA	TRBD1	TRBV29-1	TGCAGCGTTGGGACAGGGGATCAGCCCCAGCATTTT	CSVGTGDQPQHF
TRBJ1-4	NA	NA	TRBV25-1	TGTGCCAGCAGTGCTAGGTTTGGCGGATCAACTAATGAAAAACTGTTTTTT	CASSARFGGSTNEKLFF
TRBJ2-7	few	NA	TRBV7-6	TGTGCCAGCAGCTCGCAAGTATACGAGCAGTACTTC	CASSSQVYEQYF
TRBJ1-5	many	NA	TRBV7-9	TGTGCCAGCAGTCCAGCTGGGGCCTATCAGCCCCAGCATTTT	CASSPAGAYQPQHF
TRBJ2-7	many	NA	TRBV2	TGTGCCAGCAGGGGGAGTGGAGGGCCCAGCTCCTACGAGCAGTACTTC	CASRGSGGPSSYEQYF
TRBJ1-4	many	NA	TRBV7-2	TGTGCCAGCAGCCCTCGGGGGGGGGTGGAAAAACTGTTTTTT	CASSPRGGVEKLFF
TRBJ1-1	few	NA	TRBV5-1	TGCGCCAGCAGCTTTAACATGGGGCCAGAGAACACTGAAGCTTTCTTT	CASSFNMGPENTEAFF
TRBJ1-1	many	NA	TRBV29-1	TGCAGCGTTGGTAATAAGGGGGACACTGAAGCTTTCTTT	CSVGNKGDTEAFF
TRBJ1-5	many	TRBD1	TRBV19	TGTGCCAGTAGTATCTCAGGGACAGGGGCCAATCAGCCCCAGCATTTT	CASSISGTGANQPQHF
TRBJ2-2	few	TRBD1	TRBV6-1	TGTGCCAGCAGTCTCTACCGGGACAGTAACACCGGGGAGCTGTTTTTT	CASSLYRDSNTGELFF
TRBJ2-7	many	NA	TRBV29-1	TGCAGCGTCCGGACCAACTACGAGCAGTACTTC	CSVRTNYEQYF
TRBJ2-5	NA	NA	TRBV29-1	TGCAGCTCCGCAAGGGACACCCAAGAGACCCAGTACTTC	CSSARDTQETQYF
TRBJ2-2	many	NA	TRBV15	TGTGCCACCAGCAGAGATTGGGCCAGTGTTTCCTTGGGGGAGCTGTTTTTT	CATSRDWASVSLGELFF
TRBJ2-7	many	NA	TRBV4-1	TGCGCCAGCAGCCAAGAATGGACAGAGCAGTACTTC	CASSQEWTEQYF
TRBJ2-2	many	TRBD2	TRBV20-1	TGCAGTGCTAGAAGGACTAGCGGGAGATCTGGCGGGGAGCTGTTTTTT	CSARRTSGRSGGELFF
TRBJ1-2	many	NA	TRBV20-1	TGCAGTGCTAGAAACACCGGGACGGCGACGGGTAGGGACTATGGCTACACCTTC	CSARNTGTATGRDYGYTF
TRBJ2-3	NA	TRBD2	TRBV5-1	TGCGCCAGCAGCTTGGGCGGGGGGAGAAGCACAGATACGCAGTATTTT	CASSLGGGRSTDTQYF
TRBJ2-2	many	NA	TRBV5-1	TGCGCCAGCAGCCTAAAAGACAGAGCCACCGGGGAGCTGTTTTTT	CASSLKDRATGELFF
TRBJ1-1	many	TRBD1	TRBV11-2	TGTGCCAGCAGCCCACAGGGGGGGTACACTGAAGCTTTCTTT	CASSPQGGYTEAFF
TRBJ1-6	many	TRBD1	TRBV2	TGTGCCAGCAGTGAACAGGGGGAATCACCCCTCCACTTT	CASSEQGESPLHF
TRBJ2-7	NA	NA	TRBV18	TGTGTCAGCTCGCAGGGAGAGCCCTACGAGCAGTACTTC	CVSSQGEPYEQYF
TRBJ2-2	NA	NA	TRBV7-9	TGTGCCGGCTTCAGGGGCAGCGGCACCGGGGAGCTGTTTTTT	CAGFRGSGTGELFF
TRBJ2-7	NA	TRBD1	TRBV11-1	TGTGCCTCAGAGCTGGGACAGGGGCTCTCCTACGAGCAGTACTTC	CASELGQGLSYEQYF
TRBJ1-1	NA	NA	TRBV6-1	TGTGCCAGCAGAACAGGGTCCACTGAAGCTTTCTTT	CASRTGSTEAFF